These 11 T cell receptor beta chains were sequenced from one sample in a study of metastatic and nonmetastatic thyroid tumors. Treatment of any kind had been given to no patient before thyroid surgery. Using MiXCR, TCRdb reanalyzed the PCR reads. The sample holds 55,000 or so clones, about 15% seen once. The specimen was blood. The receptors originated from a female donor with papillary thyroid cancer or a benign thyroid nodule (not recorded which). Some clones in this sample may be carry-over from other donors' samples.

This clone was counted only a few times. The chain has TRBV6-1 and TRBJ2-3; D uncertain. The germline gives CDR1 MNHNS, CDR2 SASEGT. Trimming stripped 6 bases from V and 2 bases from J, with 6 bases between. CDR3 length: 12 amino acids. DNA for the CDR3: TGTGCCAGCAGAGTGTCCACAGATACGCAGTATTTT. This translates into CASRVSTDTQYF.

This clone was picked up many times. The chain combines TRBV3-1 with TRBJ2-7; 11 bases are shared with TRBD2. With V trimmed by 8 bases and J by 1 base, 4 bases remained unmatched. The germline V gene has CDR1 LGHDT and CDR2 YNNKEL (reference sequence). CDR3 length equals 14 residues. CDR3 sequence reads: CASAGLAGSYEQYF. CDR3 nucleotide sequence: TGTGCCAGCGCAGGACTAGCGGGTTCCTACGAGCAGTACTTC.

This clone was counted ten times or more. DNA for the CDR3: TGTGCCAGCTCACCGGCTAGCGAGTTGGCCAAGACCCAGTACTTC. Its translation is CASSPASELAKTQYF. V is TRBV18 and J is TRBJ2-5; D might be TRBD2 (6 bases). CDR3 length: 15 amino acids. Trimming took 3 bases from V and 6 from J, leaving 17 bases between them. CDR1 is KGHSH, CDR2 LQKENI, per germline.

This clone was detected ten times or more. J is TRBJ2-1 and V is TRBV30; the D is unclear. The CDR3 runs 12 residues. Germline assignment: CDR1 GTSNPN and CDR2 SVGIG (reference sequence). V lost 0 bases to trimming and J lost 4 bases, with 4 bases between them. The CDR3 sequence: CAWSVNYNEQFF. CDR3 coding DNA: TGTGCCTGGAGTGTAAATTACAATGAGCAGTTCTTC.

The chain is built from TRBV6-1 and TRBJ2-7, with 8 bases that match TRBD2. The CDR3 length is 15 residues. The V gene's germline CDR1 is MNHNS and CDR2 SASEGT. Unmatched junction bases numbered 1, after V lost 0 bases and J lost 0 bases. CDR3 sequence: CASSEASGISYEQYF. CDR3 coding DNA: TGTGCCAGCAGTGAAGCTAGCGGGATCTCCTACGAGCAGTACTTC.

This clone occurred a few times. The junction departs from germline at one end; a sequencing error may be responsible. The rearrangement joins TRBV19 to TRBJ2-7; tentative D call: TRBD2 (6 bases). Germline CDR1 reads LNHDA; CDR2 reads SQIVND (reference sequence). The CDR3 spans 11 residues. The CDR3 loop reads CASSIGTVVFF. For the CDR3, the DNA is TGTGCCAGTAGTATCGGGACTGTGGTATTCTTC.

This clone was counted ten times or more. The chain joins TRBV7-9 to TRBJ2-3, with unresolved D. This CDR3 region has 12 residues. V dropped 0 bases and J dropped 7 bases, with 5 bases sitting between them. The germline V gene encodes CDR1 SEHNR and CDR2 FQNEAQ (reference sequence). In DNA, the CDR3 is TGTGCCAGCAGCTTAGCCCTAAATACGCAGTATTTT. This codes for CASSLALNTQYF. The whole variable domain, filled in from reference TRBV7-9 and TRBJ2-3, reads DTGVSQNPRHKITKRGQNVTFRCDPISEHNRLYWYRQTLGQGPEFLTYFQNEAQLEKSRLLSDRFSAERPKGSFSTLEIQRTEQGDSAMYLCASSLALNTQYFGPGTRLTVL.

The chain combines TRBV11-1 with TRBJ2-7; 13 nucleotides line up with TRBD2. V lost 4 bases to trimming and J lost 2 bases; unmatched junction nucleotides: 14. CDR1 SGHAT and CDR2 FQDESV come from the germline V gene (reference sequence). The CDR3 sequence is 19 residues long. The CDR3 is CASSSSGTSGMASPYEQYF. The CDR3 coding sequence is TGTGCCAGCAGCTCCTCTGGGACTAGCGGGATGGCCTCCCCCTACGAGCAGTACTTC.

This clone was observed at least ten times. This chain uses TRBV7-9 with TRBJ1-1; D is ambiguous. This CDR3 comprises 14 residues. Germline CDR1 is SEHNR and CDR2 is FQNEAQ (reference sequence). V was shortened by 1 base and J by 4 bases, with 10 bases between the two germline ends. CDR3 in amino acids: CASSLGGVGTEAFF. The DNA for the CDR3 is TGTGCCAGCAGCTTAGGCGGGGTGGGCACTGAAGCTTTCTTT.

This clone was found a few times. V and J are TRBV2 and TRBJ1-2; D might be TRBD1 (5 bases). Trimming cost V 2 bases and J 10 bases, with 20 bases left between them. The germline V gene encodes CDR1 SNHLY and CDR2 FYNNEI. The CDR3 is 15 amino acids. CDR3 DNA: TGTGCCAGCAGTGAATCGGCCGACAGCGGATATTTCTACACCTTC. This translates into CASSESADSGYFYTF.

Many counts were recorded for this clone. The chain joins TRBV28 to TRBJ1-5; the D is unclear. V was trimmed by 2 bases and J by 4 bases, leaving 9 bases between them. This CDR3 contains 14 residues. Germline loops: CDR1 MDHEN, CDR2 SYDVKM. This chain's CDR3 is CASSLRAENQPQHF. In DNA form, the CDR3 reads TGTGCCAGCAGTTTACGGGCAGAAAATCAGCCCCAGCATTTT. The full variable domain, in which reference TRBV28 and TRBJ1-5 provide the parts outside the CDR3, is DVKVTQSSRYLVKRTGEKVFLECVQDMDHENMFWYRQDPGLGLRLIYFSYDVKMKEKGDIPEGYSVSREKKERFSLILESASTNQTSMYLCASSLRAENQPQHFGDGTRLSIL.